Here is one T cell receptor (beta chain) with its context. Its antigen is unidentified. A second PCR of 7 to 11 cycles used a sample-barcoded 5' primer and a J-beta primer mix. A template-switch adaptor with 12 random nucleotides tagged each cDNA molecule. One entry per CDR3 protein, called by TCRdb with MiXCR from the 5' RACE reads. The sample has just under 750,000 distinct CDR3 sequences; approximately 22% are singletons. The sample originates from a study of blood T cells in healthy people across ages. Study results and limitations: Among long-lived donors, naive CD4+ cells were more numerous and diversity higher than in aged donors. Unsorted PBMCs prevented conclusive naive versus antigen-experienced comparison. Researchers judged that diversity estimates from one million T cells fell short of true values.

This CDR3 is built from 14 residues. Germline trimming cut 3 bases from V and 5 bases from J; bases unmatched to any gene: 4. The germline V gene has CDR1 SGHRS and CDR2 YFSETQ. The gene calls are TRBV5-1 and TRBJ1-5; 8 bases fit TRBD1. Input material: blood. The receptor was isolated from a man between 65 and 85 years old in good health. The chain's CDR3 is CASSWTGYDQPQHF. The CDR3 DNA is TGCGCCAGCAGCTGGACAGGGTACGATCAGCCCCAGCATTTT. Combining the CDR3 with reference TRBV5-1 and TRBJ1-5 gives the whole variable domain KAGVTQTPRYLIKTRGQQVTLSCSPISGHRSVSWYQQTPGQGLQFLFEYFSETQRNKGNFPGRFSGRQFSNSRSEMNVSTLELGDSALYLCASSWTGYDQPQHFGDGTRLSIL.